This T cell receptor (beta chain) stems from a study of T cell responses to AZD1222 COVID-19 vaccine. The CDR3 covers 19 residues. V lost 0 bases and J lost 3; bases outside the gene matches: 12. Germline CDR1 and CDR2: SQVTM and ANQGSEA. Study observations and caveats: Of spike-specific TCRs, nearly half reportedly target regions left unmutated in variants.

This clone has a count of ten or more. Its cognate antigen is unknown. Second doses were pooled across both intervals (about 4 or about 12 weeks). TCRdb keeps only in-frame clones here, not all; method: immunoSEQ multiplex PCR. The data show more than 150,000 clones, with approximately 87% seen just once and over 8% held by the top ten. The TCR was taken from an adult who received the AZD1222 COVID-19 vaccine. The chain recombines TRBV29-1 with TRBJ2-5, with TRBD2 matching over 14 bases. The starting material was peripheral blood, obtained 28 days after the second AZD1222 dose. The chain's CDR3 is CSVEDWVTSGRAVKETQYF. CDR3 nucleotide sequence: TGCAGCGTTGAAGATTGGGTGACTAGCGGGAGGGCCGTAAAAGAGACCCAGTACTTC. Looking up the rest from reference TRBV29-1 and TRBJ2-5 gives the full variable domain: SAVISQKPSRDICQRGTSLTIQCQVDSQVTMMFWYRQQPGQSLTLIATANQGSEATYESGFVIDKFPISRPNLTFSTLTVSNMSPEDSSIYLCSVEDWVTSGRAVKETQYFGPGTRLLVL.